This T cell receptor (beta chain) appears in the sequencing data of a study of T cell responses to AZD1222 COVID-19 vaccine. CDR1 is SGHRS, CDR2 YFSETQ, per germline. The CDR3 loop spans 16 amino acids. Trimming removed 5 bases from V and 1 base from J; junction bases left unmatched: 3. With respect to this clone: Its antigen remains unidentified.

General study findings and limits: The span of vaccine-associated CD4 TCRs extended across spike, with dominance at 160-218 and 743-854. Recipients of two AZD1222 doses showed rising Spike-specific TCR breadth and depth. Among spike-specific TCRs, nearly half reportedly target unmutated variant regions.

Second-dose schedules of about 4 or about 12 weeks were combined. Clones were sequenced by immunoSEQ multiplex PCR, and TCRdb holds only the in-frame ones, with some missing. The repertoire includes about 110,000 clones, roughly 91% of them detected once, and 8% sits in the top ten. This sequence originates from an adult who received the AZD1222 COVID-19 vaccine. Sequencing was performed on peripheral blood, taken 28 days after the second AZD1222 dose. V is TRBV5-1 and J is TRBJ2-2; 12 nucleotides agree with TRBD2. The DNA of the CDR3 is TGCGCCAGCAGGACGACTAGCGGGGGGAACACCGGGGAGCTGTTTTTT. It is translated as CASRTTSGGNTGELFF.